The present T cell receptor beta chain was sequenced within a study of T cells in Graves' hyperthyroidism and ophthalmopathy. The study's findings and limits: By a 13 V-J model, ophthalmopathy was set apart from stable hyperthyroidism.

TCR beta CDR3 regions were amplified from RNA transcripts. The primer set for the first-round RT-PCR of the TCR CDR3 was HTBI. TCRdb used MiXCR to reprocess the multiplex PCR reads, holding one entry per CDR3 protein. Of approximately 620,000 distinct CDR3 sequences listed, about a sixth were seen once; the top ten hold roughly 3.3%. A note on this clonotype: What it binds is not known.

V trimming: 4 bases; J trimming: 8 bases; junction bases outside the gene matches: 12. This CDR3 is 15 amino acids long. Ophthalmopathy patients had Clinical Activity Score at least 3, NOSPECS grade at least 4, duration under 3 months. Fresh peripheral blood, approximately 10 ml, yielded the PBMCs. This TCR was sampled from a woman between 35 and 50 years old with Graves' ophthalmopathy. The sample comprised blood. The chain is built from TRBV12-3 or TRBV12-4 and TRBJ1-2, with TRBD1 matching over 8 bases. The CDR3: CASSSITGGGRGYTF. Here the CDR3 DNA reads TGTGCCAGCAGTTCCATTACAGGGGGAGGAAGAGGCTACACCTTC.